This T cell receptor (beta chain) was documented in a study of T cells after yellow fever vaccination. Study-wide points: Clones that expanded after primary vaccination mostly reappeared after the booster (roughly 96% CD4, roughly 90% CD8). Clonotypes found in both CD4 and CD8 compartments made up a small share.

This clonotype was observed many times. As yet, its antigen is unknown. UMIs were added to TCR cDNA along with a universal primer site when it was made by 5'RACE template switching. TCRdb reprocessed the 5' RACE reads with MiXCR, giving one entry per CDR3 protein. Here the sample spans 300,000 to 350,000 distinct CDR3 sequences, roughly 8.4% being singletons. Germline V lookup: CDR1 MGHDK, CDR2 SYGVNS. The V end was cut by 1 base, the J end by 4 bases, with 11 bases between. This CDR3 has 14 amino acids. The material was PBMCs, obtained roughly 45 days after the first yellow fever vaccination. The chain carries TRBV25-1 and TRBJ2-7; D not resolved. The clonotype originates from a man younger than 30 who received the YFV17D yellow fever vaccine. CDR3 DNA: TGTGCCAGCAGTGAATCGGATTGGCGTTACGAGCAGTACTTC. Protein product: CASSESDWRYEQYF.